Following are 8 T cell receptor beta chains from one sample sequenced in a study of CD8 T cells in ankylosing spondylitis. TCRdb used MiXCR to reprocess the 5' RACE reads, holding one entry per CDR3 protein. Among more than 300,000 distinct CDR3 sequences listed, about 9.9% were seen once. Specimen: blood, either unsorted or a sorted T cell fraction (not recorded which). The receptors come from a female donor with ankylosing spondylitis or in good health (not recorded which).

The chain links TRBV20-1 to TRBJ1-1; weak D call: TRBD1 (5 bases). The CDR3 runs to 14 residues. Germline CDR1 DFQATT, CDR2 SNEGSKA (reference sequence). The V gene lost 0 bases and the J gene lost 1 base, with 9 bases spanning the gap. CDR3 sequence reads: CSARDPTANTEAFF. The CDR3 nucleotides read TGCAGTGCTAGAGATCCGACAGCGAACACTGAAGCTTTCTTT.

The V call is TRBV5-1, the J call TRBJ2-1, with TRBD2 identical over 7 bases. Losses at the gene ends were 7 bases for V and 4 bases for J; bases not matched to a gene: 8. The CDR3 extends over 14 amino acids. Germline V gene data show CDR1 as SGHRS and CDR2 as YFSETQ. CDR3 DNA: TGCGCCAGCGCCCTGGGCGGGGGTTACAATGAGCAGTTCTTC. This sequence encodes CASALGGGYNEQFF.

This clonotype has a count of ten or more. The rearrangement links TRBV15 to TRBJ1-2; D call uncertain. The germline CDR1 and CDR2 sequences are LNHNV and YYDKDF (reference sequence). The CDR3 has 13 residues. The V end was cut by 5 bases, the J end by 11 bases, with 18 bases between. Here the CDR3 DNA reads TGTGCCACCAGCTCGGGCCAGCCCTTAAGATACACCTTC. Translating gives CATSSGQPLRYTF. Full variable domain (outside the CDR3, taken from reference TRBV15 and TRBJ1-2): DAMVIQNPRYQVTQFGKPVTLSCSQTLNHNVMYWYQQKSSQAPKLLFHYYDKDFNNEADTPDNFQSRRPNTSFCFLDIRSPGLGDTAMYLCATSSGQPLRYTFGSGTRLTVV.

The sample holds many counts of this clonotype. The rearrangement links TRBV29-1 to TRBJ2-3; D gene unclear. The germline gives CDR1 SQVTM, CDR2 ANQGSEA. The CDR3 consists of 10 residues. Deletions cut 6 bases from V and 0 bases from J, with 1 base between. The CDR3 here is CSVSTDTQYF. For the CDR3, the DNA is TGCAGCGTCAGCACAGATACGCAGTATTTT.

The J gene is TRBJ2-1, the V gene TRBV18; 15 nucleotides line up with TRBD2. After removal of 3 bases from V and 6 bases from J, the junction contained 15 bases not matched to a gene. The CDR3 is made up of 20 amino acids. Germline V gene sequence: CDR1 KGHSH, CDR2 LQKENI. CDR3 residues: CASSPRTSGRDSAQINEQFF. The CDR3 nucleotides are TGTGCCAGCTCACCGCGGACTAGCGGGAGGGACTCGGCCCAAATCAATGAGCAGTTCTTC.

This clonotype was found many times. This chain links TRBV27 with TRBJ1-2, with 7 bases identical to TRBD1. Germline lookup yields CDR1 MNHEY and CDR2 SMNVEV (reference sequence). With V trimmed by 4 bases and J by 6 bases, 8 bases remained unmatched. The CDR3 loop spans 14 amino acids. CDR3 DNA: TGTGCCAGCAGTTCCCCGACAGGGACGCATGGCTACACCTTC. Translation: CASSSPTGTHGYTF.

This clonotype showed up just a few times. The J gene is TRBJ1-6, the V gene TRBV5-5; TRBD1 might be the D (6 bases). Trimming left V 2 bases short and J 14 bases short, with 17 bases between. Germline values: CDR1 SGHKS, CDR2 YYEKEE (reference sequence). The CDR3 is 14 amino acids. This chain's CDR3 is CASSLSGERMALHF. The DNA of the CDR3 is TGTGCCAGCAGCTTATCAGGGGAAAGGATGGCCCTCCACTTT.

J is TRBJ2-3 and V is TRBV20-1; TRBD2 matches at 10 bases. The CDR3 length is 15 residues. Germline-derived CDR1 and CDR2 are DFQATT and SNEGSKA (reference sequence). V lost 0 bases and J lost 6; bases outside the gene matches: 6. CDR3 sequence (DNA): TGCAGTGCTAGAGAAAAACTAGCGGGATGGGATACGCAGTATTTT. Translation: CSAREKLAGWDTQYF.